The clone carrying this TCR beta chain came up a few times. The antigen is unknown. Vbeta (60) and Jbeta (13) primers were used in the PCR. Only in-frame clones appear in the TCRdb table, and some are missing; sequencing was by immunoSEQ multiplex PCR. Here the sample spans roughly 180,000 clones, approximately 9.5% being singletons. This sample stems from a study of cytomegalovirus exposure and HLA in healthy donors. Study as a whole: Around 180 million T cells yielded 100 million or so unique TCR beta sequences in earlier analysis.

The V gene end was trimmed by 1 base and the J gene end by 3 bases; junction bases not matched to a gene: 10. This CDR3 spans 17 amino acids. The germline CDR1 and CDR2 sequences are WSHSY and SAAADI. Study conclusions and caveats: The productive fraction for most TCR beta V segments was about 90% or about 30% in an earlier analysis. For cytomegalovirus status, the classifier reportedly gave diagnoses with high specificity and sensitivity. The listing of roughly 160 TCR beta chains classed them as cytomegalovirus-associated.

The rearrangement uses TRBV10-2 and TRBJ2-7; 9 positions match TRBD2. The sequenced sample was PBMCs. The TCR comes from a woman aged 25 to 39 in good health and CMV-seropositive. The CDR3 DNA sequence: TGCGCCAGCAGTGAGTTAGTAGCCGGGACTAGCTACTACGAGCAGTACTTC. Translating it yields CASSELVAGTSYYEQYF.